This record covers a single T cell receptor beta chain. The data were obtained in a study of technical replicates of blood from a few donors. Data came from immunoSEQ multiplex PCR; TCRdb stores just in-frame clones and leaves some out. Of around 61,000 clones listed, around 87% are singletons. Per the germline V gene, CDR1 is MNHEY and CDR2 is SVGAGI. CDR3 size: 15 residues. V was clipped by 8 bases and J by 6 bases; unmatched bases: 11. The material sequenced was PBMCs. The clonotype comes from a human donor in good health. Some clones in this sample may be carry-over from other donors' samples. This chain joins TRBV6-5 and TRBJ1-5, with 9 bases matching TRBD1. CDR3: CASSVGQGTTQPQHF. CDR3 bases: TGTGCCAGCTCTGTGGGACAGGGAACAACTCAGCCCCAGCATTTT.